This passage covers 15 T cell receptor beta chains from one sample sequenced in a study of blood T cells in healthy people across ages (dated by TCRdb to the mid-2010s). Preparation of the library involved 5' RACE. A second PCR of roughly 7 to 12 cycles was run with a J-beta primer mix and a sample-barcoded 5' primer. TCRdb took the public reads, trimmed them with fastp at Q25, ran MiXCR for clone calling and kept in-frame beta chains. Each entry merges the rows of one CDR3 protein and shows their most common DNA and genes. A total of approximately 2,000,000 distinct CDR3 sequences appear in this sample, 39% of them only once. Under 30% of the sample goes to the ten largest clones. Sequencing was carried out using blood. The receptors here all came from a human donor in good health.

This clonotype appeared a few times. The chain carries TRBV2 and TRBJ2-7; 7 bases match TRBD1. The CDR3 has 14 amino acids. The ends lost 10 bases at V and 0 bases at J; junction bases unmatched: 9. From germline, CDR1 is SNHLY and CDR2 FYNNEI. The CDR3 here is CATTQGISSYEQYF. The DNA for the CDR3 is TGTGCCACTACACAGGGGATTAGCTCCTACGAGCAGTACTTC. The whole variable domain, filled in from reference TRBV2 and TRBJ2-7, reads EPEVTQTPSHQVTQMGQEVILRCVPISNHLYFYWYRQILGQKVEFLVSFYNNEISEKSEIFDDQFSVERPDGSNFTLKIRSTKLEDSAMYFCATTQGISSYEQYFGPGTRLTVT.

The gene calls are TRBV28 and TRBJ1-1; D is undetermined. Trimming took 6 bases from V and 6 from J, leaving 11 bases between them. Germline V gene sequence: CDR1 MDHEN, CDR2 SYDVKM. This CDR3 comprises 12 residues. The CDR3, as DNA: TGTGCCAGCAGCCGGGCCCTCCCTGAAGCTTTCTTT. The encoded protein is CASSRALPEAFF.

In its sample, this clonotype was seen once. The rearrangement links TRBV2 to TRBJ1-1; D is unresolved. The CDR3 is made up of 12 amino acids. Germline V lookup: CDR1 SNHLY, CDR2 FYNNEI. Trimming removed 10 bases at V and 11 bases at J, with 20 bases between. In DNA form, the CDR3 reads TGTGCCACTCTGTTTTATAGAGGTGAGGCTTTCTTT. It is translated as CATLFYRGEAFF.

As concerns this clonotype: This may arise from a read error, as a much more abundant clone is one base away. No conserved phenylalanine or tryptophan ends this CDR3, so it is likely a read error. The chain employs TRBV6-2 or TRBV6-3 and TRBJ2-7; either TRBD1 or TRBD2 may fit D (5 bases each). Deletions cut 5 bases from V and 3 bases from J, with 8 bases between. The CDR3 runs 12 residues. CDR1 and CDR2 (germline): MNHEY, SVGEGT. CDR3 loop: CASSTGGYEQYY. CDR3 coding DNA: TGTGCCAGCAGTACAGGAGGCTACGAGCAGTACTAC.

V usage is TRBV4-3 and J usage is TRBJ1-4; 7 nucleotides line up with TRBD1. With 1 base clipped from V and 4 bases from J, the junction kept 3 bases outside the gene matches. From germline, CDR1 is LGHNA and CDR2 YSLEER. The CDR3 extends over 15 amino acids. CDR3 DNA sequence: TGCGCCAGCAGCCAAGGGGACAGTTATAATGAAAAACTGTTTTTT. The encoded protein is CASSQGDSYNEKLFF.

This clonotype was seen only a few times. V and J are TRBV6-2 or TRBV6-3 and TRBJ1-2; D call uncertain. The CDR3 consists of 14 residues. Germline CDR1 MNHEY, CDR2 SVGEGT. Trimming left V 2 bases short and J 8 bases short, with 15 bases between. The chain's CDR3 is CASSYVPRSAGYTF. CDR3 nucleotides: TGTGCCAGCAGTTACGTCCCCAGGTCGGCGGGCTACACCTTC.

The chain uses TRBV7-2 and TRBJ1-5; tentatively, D is TRBD1 (5 bases). This CDR3 is built from 13 residues. Deletions cut 5 bases from V and 11 bases from J, with 16 bases between. In germline, CDR1 is SGHTA, CDR2 FQGNSA. Here the CDR3 reads CASSPTGASAQHF. The CDR3 DNA reads TGTGCCAGCAGCCCCACAGGAGCGTCGGCCCAGCATTTT. The full variable domain, completed using reference TRBV7-2 and TRBJ1-5, is GAGVSQSPSNKVTEKGKDVELRCDPISGHTALYWYRQSLGQGLEFLIYFQGNSAPDKSGLPSDRFSAERTGGSVSTLTIQRTQQEDSAVYLCASSPTGASAQHFGDGTRLSIL.

The V gene is TRBV27, the J gene TRBJ1-2, with TRBD1 matching over 9 bases. CDR1 is MNHEY, CDR2 SMNVEV, per germline (reference sequence). J was trimmed by 4 bases and V by 5 bases; bases with no gene match: 11. The CDR3 sequence is 16 residues long. CDR3 sequence (DNA): TGTGCCAGCAGTGCGCAACCGGGACAGGGCAGCTATGGCTACACCTTC. This sequence encodes CASSAQPGQGSYGYTF.

This clonotype turned up a few times. The chain uses TRBV28 and TRBJ2-5, with 7 bases fitting TRBD1. Trimming at V came to 6 bases and at J to 2 bases, leaving 6 bases not matched to a gene. Germline CDR1 MDHEN, CDR2 SYDVKM. The CDR3 is made up of 14 amino acids. CDR3 amino acids: CASRSPGQQETQYF. DNA of the CDR3: TGTGCCAGCAGATCACCGGGACAGCAAGAGACCCAGTACTTC.

There are a few counts of this clonotype. The CDR3, as DNA: TGTGCCAGCAGCGCCCAGGTCGGACTAGCGGGGGGGCCCAGTCACAATGAGCAGTTCTTC. Translation gives CASSAQVGLAGGPSHNEQFF. This chain connects TRBV9 to TRBJ2-1; 15 bases match TRBD2. CDR1 is SGDLS, CDR2 YYNGEE, per germline. The CDR3 has 20 amino acids. V lost 3 bases to trimming and J lost 5 bases; unmatched junction nucleotides: 15.

This chain uses TRBV4-3 with TRBJ1-1; D ambiguous. CDR3 length equals 14 residues. V was shortened by 2 bases and J by 4 bases, with 11 bases between the two germline ends. In germline, CDR1 is LGHNA, CDR2 YSLEER. CDR3: CASSQLGSTTEAFF. CDR3 nucleotide sequence: TGCGCCAGCAGCCAACTCGGAAGTACCACTGAAGCTTTCTTT.

CDR3: CATSDLGRGVDEQFF. The CDR3 DNA is TGTGCCACCAGTGATTTGGGCAGGGGTGTCGATGAGCAGTTCTTC. The rearrangement uses TRBV24-1 and TRBJ2-1; the D gene is possibly TRBD1 (6 bases). V lost 0 bases and J lost 8, with 13 bases in between. Germline CDR1 and CDR2: KGHDR and SFDVKD. The CDR3 runs 15 residues.

The rearrangement uses TRBV4-1 and TRBJ2-1; D ambiguous. The CDR3 extends over 15 amino acids. V lost 2 bases and J 8 bases, leaving 16 bases between the germline ends. Germline-derived CDR1 and CDR2 are MGHRA and YSYEKL. CDR3 amino acids: CASSQPQEIRDEQFF. The CDR3, as DNA: TGCGCCAGCAGCCAACCCCAAGAAATTCGTGATGAGCAGTTCTTC.

The rearrangement uses TRBV14 and TRBJ2-7; no clear D gene. Trimming stripped 6 bases from V and 2 bases from J, with 14 bases between. Germline CDR1 is SGHDN and CDR2 is FVKESK. The CDR3 is made up of 14 amino acids. The CDR3 loop is CASSQLDGPYEQYF. The CDR3 DNA follows: TGTGCCAGCAGTCAGTTGGACGGTCCCTACGAGCAGTACTTC.

The CDR3 spells CSARRQAEAFF. In DNA, the CDR3 is TGCAGTGCTAGACGGCAGGCTGAAGCTTTCTTT. V and J are TRBV20-1 and TRBJ1-1; D uncertain. Trimming removed 2 bases at V and 6 bases at J, with 7 bases between. CDR1 is DFQATT and CDR2 is SNEGSKA in the germline V gene (reference sequence). The length of the CDR3 is 11 residues.